This is a list of T cell receptor beta chains from one sample in a study of T-cell memory formation after mild COVID-19. A single record per CDR3 protein comes from TCRdb applying MiXCR to the 5' RACE reads. The repertoire consists of about 250,000 distinct CDR3 sequences, with approximately 18% occurring once and the leading ten covering about 23%. Sequenced material: PBMCs or a T cell subset sorted from them (not recorded which). Source of these receptors: a man aged 18-30 years who had mild COVID-19 (a few samples of this study predate the infection). Cell type and time point are not known. Each CDR3 is given with its conserved first and last residue. D genes are given only for firm matches.

d_call j_call v_call cdr3_aa
. TRBJ2-7 TRBV4-2 CASSQNQGSSYEQYF
. TRBJ2-2 TRBV4-3 CASSQGIPGESWGELFF
TRBD2 TRBJ2-5 TRBV7-2 CASSFVRLAGQETQYF
. TRBJ2-1 TRBV10-3 CAISEESSLYNEQFF
. TRBJ2-5 TRBV5-1 CASSVTSSETQYF
. TRBJ2-2 TRBV29-1 CSVRVANTGELFF
TRBD1 TRBJ1-3 TRBV7-9 CASSLGQGTTGNTIYF
TRBD1 TRBJ2-1 TRBV29-1 CSDQQQGSEQFF
. TRBJ2-7 TRBV2 CASRRAGTNEQYF
. TRBJ1-1 TRBV6-6 CASSPRGDGAEAFF
. TRBJ2-5 TRBV20-1 CSAPEERMETQYF
. TRBJ2-2 TRBV6-5 CASSYWGRSGGELFF
. TRBJ2-5 TRBV6-5 CASRKDAAQETQYF
TRBD2 TRBJ2-2 TRBV2 CASSESSGHTGELFF
. TRBJ2-3 TRBV7-2 CASSGSGSRRTDTQYF
TRBD1 TRBJ2-3 TRBV5-1 CASSPDRATDTQYF
. TRBJ1-5 TRBV12-3/TRBV12-4 CASSLQWAQPQHF
TRBD2 TRBJ2-2 TRBV12-3/TRBV12-4 CASSFIAGLIGELFF
TRBD1 TRBJ1-6 TRBV4-3 CASSLDRADSPLHF
TRBD1 TRBJ1-1 TRBV9 CASSPRRDRNTEAFF
. TRBJ1-1 TRBV7-7 CASSLGQGIGTEAFF
. TRBJ2-7 TRBV5-1 CASRQVSSYEQYF
. TRBJ2-1 TRBV9 CASSPTSYEQFF
TRBD1 TRBJ2-3 TRBV24-1 CATGPGQGAPDTQYF
. TRBJ2-4 TRBV20-1 CSAFGTAKNIQYF
. TRBJ1-1 TRBV7-9 CASSLGATLTNTEAFF
. TRBJ1-5 TRBV6-6 CASSYQAPWGDQPQHF
. TRBJ1-1 TRBV7-2 CASSLAGWDTEAFF
TRBD1 TRBJ2-3 TRBV4-1 CASSQDRYGAGGSRDTQYF
. TRBJ2-2 TRBV7-3 CASTMGSRELFF
. TRBJ1-4 TRBV5-1 CASSSVVGREEKLFF
. TRBJ2-5 TRBV20-1 CSASGSLGRTQYF
TRBD2 TRBJ2-5 TRBV10-3 CATQLAGATETQYF
. TRBJ1-2 TRBV5-1 CASSPDRRYGYTF
TRBD1 TRBJ1-1 TRBV10-3 CAIRLQGDTEAFF
TRBD1 TRBJ2-5 TRBV6-5 CASSWDRETQYF
. TRBJ1-1 TRBV24-1 CATSDTGTAGEAFF
. TRBJ2-3 TRBV28 CASTEATILGTQYF
. TRBJ2-2 TRBV20-1 CSARDITGLGTGELFF
. TRBJ1-3 TRBV7-8 CASSLEGTSGNTIYF
. TRBJ1-2 TRBV7-2 CASSSQTYGYTF
. TRBJ2-7 TRBV5-1 CASSLLPEDEQYF
. TRBJ2-7 TRBV21-1 CASTADRGDPYEQYF
. TRBJ1-2 TRBV18 CASSLGKGNYGYTF
. TRBJ1-2 TRBV7-2 CASSPNGGAAGF
. TRBJ1-1 TRBV5-1 CASEVILVRTEAFF
. TRBJ2-3 TRBV4-3 CASSQGPVGVGPGADTQYF
. TRBJ1-2 TRBV7-9 CASSLEGHGYTF